This T cell receptor beta chain appears in the sequencing data of a study of T cell changes during pregnancy in multiple sclerosis. Sequencing used immunoSEQ multiplex PCR; TCRdb keeps in-frame clones, though not all of them. The sample has tens of thousands of clones; around 94% are singletons. This CDR3 spans 14 amino acids. In germline, CDR1 is SGHVS, CDR2 FNYEAQ. Trimming pared 4 bases from V and 6 bases from J, leaving 13 bases between. The V gene is TRBV7-6, the J gene TRBJ2-1; D may be TRBD1 (5 bases). This specimen was peripheral blood, taken after pregnancy. This receptor was taken from a female donor with multiple sclerosis, enrolled in a pregnancy study. The CDR3 here is CASSSRQGRNEQFF. In DNA, the CDR3 is TGTGCCAGCAGCTCTCGGCAGGGTCGCAATGAGCAGTTCTTC.